Shown below are 17 T cell receptor beta chains from a single sample sequenced in a study of CD8+CD57+ T cells in acquired aplastic anemia. CDR3 and TCR beta VDJ profiling relied on genomic DNA as the template. MiXCR, run by TCRdb on the reads, gives a single entry per CDR3 protein. The sample carries 450,000 to 550,000 distinct CDR3 sequences, around 33% recorded once. Previously, flow cytometry had revealed CD8+CD57+ cell expansion in the patients chosen for sequencing. The specimen was sorted CD4+, CD8+, or CD8+CD57+ T cells (not recorded which) from PBMCs. These receptors originate from a human donor with aplastic anemia.

At least ten counts were recorded for this clonotype. The chain joins TRBV29-1 to TRBJ2-3; TRBD2 matches at 8 bases. Germline V gives CDR1 SQVTM, CDR2 ANQGSEA. This CDR3 comprises 15 residues. Trimming cost V 4 bases and J 3 bases; bases outside gene matches: 9. In DNA, the CDR3 is TGCAGCGTTGGAGGGGCGGGGGGAAGAACAGATACGCAGTATTTT. Amino acid sequence: CSVGGAGGRTDTQYF.

This clonotype was found a few times. The rearrangement joins TRBV10-2 to TRBJ1-4; D may be TRBD1 (6 bases). CDR3 size: 18 residues. Germline assignment: CDR1 WSHSY and CDR2 SAAADI. Trimming shortened V by 0 bases and J by 1 base, and 15 bases separated the two germline ends. CDR3 amino acids: CASSESWGAAQTNEKLFF. The CDR3 DNA reads as TGCGCCAGCAGTGAGTCTTGGGGGGCGGCCCAAACTAATGAAAAACTGTTTTTT.

The J gene is TRBJ2-7, the V gene TRBV2; 12 positions match TRBD1. There are 13 residues in the CDR3. CDR1 is SNHLY and CDR2 is FYNNEI in the germline V gene. With 8 bases clipped from V and 5 bases from J, the junction kept 4 bases outside the gene matches. CDR3 sequence reads: CASGWDRGHEQYF. CDR3 sequence (DNA): TGTGCCAGCGGATGGGACAGGGGGCACGAGCAGTACTTC.

Concerning this clonotype: One end of the junction fails to match germline, which may point to a read error. The chain has TRBV6-4 and TRBJ1-1; 8 bases line up with TRBD1. Germline CDR1 and CDR2: MRHNA and SNTAGT. The length of the CDR3 is 13 residues. In DNA, the CDR3 is TGTGCCAGCAGTCTCGGACAGGGCACTGGAGCTTTCTTT. Translated, it gives CASSLGQGTGAFF.

This clonotype was seen a handful of times. The genes are TRBV20-1 and TRBJ2-1; 8 bases match TRBD2. The CDR3 spans 15 residues. V dropped 6 bases and J dropped 4; count of bases not matched to a gene: 11. Germline-derived CDR1 and CDR2 are DFQATT and SNEGSKA (reference sequence). CDR3 DNA sequence: TGCAGTGCCACGTACCGGGCTAGCGGGTACAATGAGCAGTTCTTC. Amino acid sequence: CSATYRASGYNEQFF.

The gene calls are TRBV2 and TRBJ2-7; no reliable D call. V lost 3 bases to trimming and J lost 4 bases, with 7 bases between them. CDR3 length: 12 amino acids. Germline V CDR1 and CDR2: SNHLY, FYNNEI. The CDR3 sequence is CASSESPYEQYF. The CDR3 DNA reads TGTGCCAGCAGTGAGTCGCCGTACGAGCAGTACTTC.

This clonotype was counted a few times. The J gene is TRBJ2-7, the V gene TRBV20-1; the match to TRBD2 covers 15 bases. Per the germline V gene, CDR1 is DFQATT and CDR2 is SNEGSKA (reference sequence). The length of the CDR3 is 18 residues. Germline trimming cut 0 bases from V and 2 bases from J; bases unmatched to any gene: 8. CDR3 protein: CSARDRGLAGGVTYEQYF. CDR3 in DNA: TGCAGTGCTAGAGATCGTGGACTAGCGGGAGGGGTAACCTACGAGCAGTACTTC.

J is TRBJ1-2 and V is TRBV29-1, with TRBD1 identical over 7 bases. Trimming cost V 6 bases and J 6 bases; bases outside gene matches: 7. Germline assignment: CDR1 SQVTM and CDR2 ANQGSEA. CDR3 length: 12 residues. The chain's CDR3 is CSVATGEDGYTF. The DNA of the CDR3 is TGCAGCGTCGCTACAGGGGAGGATGGCTACACCTTC.

The chain carries TRBV2 and TRBJ2-1, with D unclear. V dropped 4 bases and J dropped 0 bases, with 13 bases sitting between them. CDR1 and CDR2 (germline): SNHLY, FYNNEI. The CDR3 loop spans 16 amino acids. In nucleotides, the CDR3 is TGTGCCAGCAGTGCAGGTCCCGTGAGCTCCTACAATGAGCAGTTCTTC. This translates into CASSAGPVSSYNEQFF.

The chain is built from TRBV25-1 and TRBJ2-6; D tentatively reads TRBD1 or TRBD2 (5 bases each). This CDR3 region has 15 residues. V shed 5 bases and J shed 8 bases, with 16 bases lying between them. The germline CDR1 and CDR2 sequences are MGHDK and SYGVNS. In nucleotides, the CDR3 is TGTGCCAGCAGTACTCCAAACCGGGGCTCCAACGTCCTGACTTTC. It codes for CASSTPNRGSNVLTF.

This clonotype was picked up a small number of times. DNA for the CDR3: TGTGCCAGCAGCTACAGGGGGCGACAGATAAACTATGGCTACACCTTC. It yields the protein CASSYRGRQINYGYTF. This rearrangement joins TRBV6-5 to TRBJ1-2; 9 nucleotides agree with TRBD1. CDR3 size: 16 residues. The germline gives CDR1 MNHEY, CDR2 SVGAGI. Unmatched junction bases numbered 10, after V lost 6 bases and J lost 2 bases.

This clonotype appeared many times. The chain uses TRBV7-8 and TRBJ2-1, with D possibly matching TRBD2 (5 bases). This CDR3 is 15 amino acids long. Trimming stripped 3 bases from V and 5 bases from J, with 14 bases between. The germline gives CDR1 SGHVS, CDR2 FQNEAQ. CDR3 coding DNA: TGTGCCAGCAGCTTCGTTCGGGGAAATCACAATGAGCAGTTCTTC. It codes for CASSFVRGNHNEQFF.

This clonotype has only a few counts. The J gene is TRBJ2-7, the V gene TRBV11-1; 7 bases are a match to TRBD2. Germline V gene sequence: CDR1 SGHAT, CDR2 FQDESV (reference sequence). CDR3 size: 15 residues. Trimming took 6 bases from V and 2 from J; bases not matched to a gene: 10. In DNA, the CDR3 is TGTGCCAGCAGTCATAGGGGCGGGAGAACCTACGAGCAGTACTTC. As protein: CASSHRGGRTYEQYF.

This clonotype has a handful of counts. This chain uses TRBV7-3 with TRBJ2-1; D perhaps matches TRBD2 (6 bases). Germline V gene sequence: CDR1 SGHTA, CDR2 FQGTGA. Trimming removed 5 bases from V and 9 bases from J, with 14 bases in between. This CDR3 comprises 13 residues. For the CDR3, the DNA is TGTGCCAGCAGCCCAGGAGGGGAGCGTGAGCAGTTCTTC. The encoded protein is CASSPGGEREQFF. The full variable domain, its missing parts supplied by reference TRBV7-3 and TRBJ2-1, is GAGVSQTPSNKVTEKGKYVELRCDPISGHTALYWYRQSLGQGPEFLIYFQGTGAADDSGLPNDRFFAVRPEGSVSTLKIQRTERGDSAVYLCASSPGGEREQFFGPGTRLTVL.

This chain joins TRBV25-1 and TRBJ2-5, with TRBD2 matching 12 bases. V shed 2 bases and J 5 bases; nucleotides not matched to a gene: 6. The CDR3 contains 16 residues. Germline V gene sequence: CDR1 MGHDK, CDR2 SYGVNS. CDR3 coding DNA: TGTGCCAGCAGTGAACCTAGCGGGGGGGCCAAGGAGACCCAGTACTTC. Translation gives CASSEPSGGAKETQYF.

This clonotype was counted ten times or more. The chain combines TRBV7-3 with TRBJ1-2; D is uncertain. Between the trimmed V and J ends, which lost 1 base and 4 bases, there was a span of 7 bases. The length of the CDR3 is 13 residues. Per germline, CDR1 SGHTA and CDR2 FQGTGA. CDR3 sequence: CASSLNSGYGYTF. The CDR3 DNA is TGTGCCAGCAGCTTAAACTCGGGCTATGGCTACACCTTC.

The chain couples TRBV24-1 to TRBJ2-7, with D tentatively TRBD1 or TRBD2 (6 bases each). CDR3 size: 14 residues. The V gene's germline CDR1 is KGHDR and CDR2 SFDVKD. Trimming left V 4 bases short and J 4 bases short, with 13 bases between. The CDR3 DNA follows: TGTGCCACCAGTGACCGGGGGACAAGTTACGAGCAGTACTTC. This gives the protein CATSDRGTSYEQYF.